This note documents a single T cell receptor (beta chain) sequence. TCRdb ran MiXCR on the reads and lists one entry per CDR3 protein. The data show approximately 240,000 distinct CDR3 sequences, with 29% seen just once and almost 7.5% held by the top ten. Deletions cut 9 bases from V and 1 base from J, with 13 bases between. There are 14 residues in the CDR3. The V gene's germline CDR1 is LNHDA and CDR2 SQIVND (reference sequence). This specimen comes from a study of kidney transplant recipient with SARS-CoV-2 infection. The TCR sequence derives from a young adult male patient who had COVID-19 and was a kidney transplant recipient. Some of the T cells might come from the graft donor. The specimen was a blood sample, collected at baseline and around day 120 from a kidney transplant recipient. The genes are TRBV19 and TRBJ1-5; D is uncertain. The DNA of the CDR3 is TGTGCCAGCCGCGATTGGGAGAGCAATCAGCCCCAGCATTTT. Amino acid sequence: CASRDWESNQPQHF.